A selection of T cell receptor beta chains follows, all from one sample in a study of blood T cell repertoires in COVID-19. Only in-frame clones appear in the TCRdb table, and some are missing; sequencing was by immunoSEQ multiplex PCR. The table has 90,000 to 100,000 clones, approximately 86% seen once. The sample comprised peripheral blood. Receptors were obtained from a man in his fifties or sixties with acute or convalescent COVID-19. Both conserved end residues are trimmed from each CDR3.

V gene	J gene	CDR3 protein
TRBV3-1/TRBV3-2	TRBJ2-1	ASSQEDRYGGEQF
TRBV12-3/TRBV12-4	TRBJ1-2	ASSRGTPGYT
TRBV27	TRBJ2-7	ASKLAGGPYEQY
TRBV18	TRBJ1-2	ASSQTQSGNYGYT
TRBV4-2	TRBJ1-1	ASRLTENTEAF
TRBV2	TRBJ2-7	ASTERAMSAYEQY
TRBV12-3/TRBV12-4	TRBJ2-7	ASRSGQGMKEY
TRBV5-6	TRBJ1-2	ASSQPNPRDYGYT
TRBV7-8	TRBJ2-3	ASSLISGRGTDTQY
TRBV5-5	TRBJ2-2	ASSLSDRNTGELF